The TCR beta chain under discussion was sequenced for a study of blood T cell repertoires in COVID-19. Background on the study: Spain, Italy and the United States supplied samples that represented acute and convalescent COVID-19. T cells, B-cell-depleted T cells, or PBMCs provided the cDNA or gDNA that served as material.

In the authors' methods: Reference gene primer amplification gave estimated nucleated cell counts. Clones were sequenced by immunoSEQ multiplex PCR, and TCRdb holds only the in-frame ones, with some missing. V, J and clone size are taken as reported in that table, and D and trimming were inferred from the DNA itself. In the table there are under 150,000 clones, under 90% of which are singletons. This CDR3 has 13 residues. The V and J ends lost 0 bases and 14 bases respectively, with 15 bases between them. CDR1 and CDR2 (germline): SGHRS, YFSETQ. The sample comprised peripheral blood. This clonotype was sampled from a woman older than 75 in a cohort sampled during active or convalescent COVID-19. The V gene is TRBV5-1, the J gene TRBJ1-3; no clear D. The CDR3 nucleotides are TGCGCCAGCAGCTTGGGGGCGCTTCTCTCAGTATATTTT. It specifies CASSLGALLSVYF. The full variable domain, its missing parts supplied by reference TRBV5-1 and TRBJ1-3, is KAGVTQTPRYLIKTRGQQVTLSCSPISGHRSVSWYQQTPGQGLQFLFEYFSETQRNKGNFPGRFSGRQFSNSRSEMNVSTLELGDSALYLCASSLGALLSVYFGEGSWLTVV.